The 4 T cell receptor beta chains reported below all come from one sample, sequenced in a study of identical twins. TCRdb re-called the 5' RACE reads through MiXCR, storing one row per CDR3 protein. The table records hundreds of thousands of distinct CDR3 sequences, 9% to 15% of them present only once. The same sample was also used in a study of yellow fever vaccine responses in identical twins.

Sequencing was carried out using CD8+ T cells sorted from blood. The receptors were gathered from a woman younger than 35 in good health.

The count of this clonotype is one. The chain is built from TRBV6-1 and TRBJ2-1, with D possibly TRBD1 on 5 matching bases. Germline CDR1 MNHNS, CDR2 SASEGT. The CDR3 is 15 amino acids. The germline V and J ends were trimmed by 5 bases and 6 bases, with 17 bases remaining between them. For the CDR3, the DNA is TGTGCCAGCAGTACCCCCGCCGTAGACAGCAATGAGCAGTTCTTC. Amino acid sequence: CASSTPAVDSNEQFF.

This sequence joins TRBV10-2 and TRBJ2-4, with D perhaps matching TRBD1 or TRBD2 (5 bases each). Trimming shortened V by 5 bases and J by 4 bases, and 12 bases separated the two germline ends. The CDR3 is 14 residues long. The germline CDR1 and CDR2 sequences are WSHSY and SAAADI. The CDR3 sequence is CASSPGTEKNIQYF. CDR3 sequence (DNA): TGCGCCAGCAGTCCCGGGACCGAAAAAAACATTCAGTACTTC.

The gene calls are TRBV24-1 and TRBJ2-2, with 7 positions matching TRBD2. The V and J ends lost 9 bases and 6 bases, in that order; junction bases with no gene match: 9. CDR3 length: 14 amino acids. Germline values: CDR1 KGHDR, CDR2 SFDVKD. DNA of the CDR3: TGTGCCACCGCCCGCGGGGGAGGTTCCGGGGAGCTGTTTTTT. Translating gives CATARGGGSGELFF.

V and J are TRBV12-3 or TRBV12-4 and TRBJ2-3; D perhaps matches TRBD2 (5 bases). This CDR3 is built from 17 residues. Trimming left V 4 bases short and J 1 base short, with 18 bases between. The CDR3 loop is CASSSEGTVDGTDTQYF. CDR3 coding DNA: TGTGCCAGCAGTTCTGAGGGAACAGTTGATGGCACAGATACGCAGTATTTT.